This entry is about one TCR beta chain. The target antigen is unknown. 13 Jbeta primers and 60 Vbeta primers were used for the PCR. Using immunoSEQ multiplex PCR, the repertoire was profiled, and TCRdb retains in-frame clones only, with some absent. Of about 160,000 clones in the sample, 80% were seen once. This sample is drawn from a study of cytomegalovirus exposure and HLA in healthy donors. Findings of the study overall: HLA allele associations emerged for roughly 17,000 TCR beta sequences in a later analysis, at 0.05 false discovery rate. A later analysis reportedly found fewer N-insertions in an Asian-associated ancestry cluster than the roughly 680-donor mean. In an earlier analysis, most TCR beta V segments were productive about 87% or about 30% of the time.

The germline gives CDR1 LGHNA, CDR2 YNFKEQ. The CDR3 runs 15 residues. The V end lost 1 base, the J end lost 3 bases, and 13 bases lay between the germline ends. The specimen was PBMCs. This TCR came from a man aged 30 to 45 in good health and CMV-seronegative. The chain recombines TRBV4-2 with TRBJ2-7; maybe TRBD2 (6 bases). This chain's CDR3 is CASSQAVGGNYEQYF. CDR3 coding DNA: TGTGCCAGCAGCCAAGCGGTGGGGGGAAACTACGAGCAGTACTTC.